This T cell receptor beta chain originates from a study of shared clonotypes between healthy human individuals. Study outcomes and limitations: Owing to a small donor count, the genetic and exposure-history diversity represented was limited.

The naive CD8 subset, CD45RO-negative cells positively selected for CCR7, excluded terminally differentiated effector memory CD45RA+ cells. Libraries were prepared by immunoSEQ multiplex PCR; TCRdb keeps only in-frame clonotypes and omits some of them. Of about 2.1 million clones listed, about 93% are singletons. As for this clone: Its antigen is not known. The sample carries other DNA sequences with the same CDR3.

CDR3 length: 13 amino acids. Trimming left V 1 base short and J 4 bases short, with 5 bases between. Germline CDR1 and CDR2: MDHEN and SYDVKM. The origin of this receptor is a man aged 18 to 35 in good health. Some clones in this sample may be carry-over from other donors' samples. Sequenced input: naive CD8+ T cells from PBMCs. This rearrangement joins TRBV28 to TRBJ1-5; unclear D gene. CDR3 in DNA: TGTGCCAGCAGTTTATTAGCGAATCAGCCCCAGCATTTT. It codes for CASSLLANQPQHF.